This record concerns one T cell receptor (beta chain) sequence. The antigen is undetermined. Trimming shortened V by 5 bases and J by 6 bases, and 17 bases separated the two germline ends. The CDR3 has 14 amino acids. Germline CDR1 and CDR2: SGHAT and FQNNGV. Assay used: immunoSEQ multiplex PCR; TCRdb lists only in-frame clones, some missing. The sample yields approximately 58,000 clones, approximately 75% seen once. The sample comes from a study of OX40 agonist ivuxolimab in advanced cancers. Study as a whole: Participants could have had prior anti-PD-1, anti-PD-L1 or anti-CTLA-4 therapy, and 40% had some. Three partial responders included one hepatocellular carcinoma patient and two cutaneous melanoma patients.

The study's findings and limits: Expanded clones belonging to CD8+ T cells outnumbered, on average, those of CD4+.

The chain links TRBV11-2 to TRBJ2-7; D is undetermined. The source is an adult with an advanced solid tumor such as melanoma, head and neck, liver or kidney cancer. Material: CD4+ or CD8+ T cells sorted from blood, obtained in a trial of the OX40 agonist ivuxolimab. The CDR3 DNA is TGTGCCAGCAGCCCTATCTACACGGCAGGCGAGCAGTACTTC. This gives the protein CASSPIYTAGEQYF.